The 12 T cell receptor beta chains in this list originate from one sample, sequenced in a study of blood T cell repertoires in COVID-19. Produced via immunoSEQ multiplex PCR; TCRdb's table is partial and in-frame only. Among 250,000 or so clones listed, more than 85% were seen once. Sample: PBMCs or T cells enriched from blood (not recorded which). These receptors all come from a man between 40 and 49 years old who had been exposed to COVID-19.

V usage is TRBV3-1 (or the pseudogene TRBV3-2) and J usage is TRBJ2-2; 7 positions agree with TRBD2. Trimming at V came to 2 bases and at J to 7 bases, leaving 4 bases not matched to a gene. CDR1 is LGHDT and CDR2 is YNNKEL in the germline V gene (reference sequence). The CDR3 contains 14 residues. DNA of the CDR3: TGTGCCAGCAGCCAACGGGGGGTTGGCGGGGAGCTGTTTTTT. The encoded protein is CASSQRGVGGELFF.

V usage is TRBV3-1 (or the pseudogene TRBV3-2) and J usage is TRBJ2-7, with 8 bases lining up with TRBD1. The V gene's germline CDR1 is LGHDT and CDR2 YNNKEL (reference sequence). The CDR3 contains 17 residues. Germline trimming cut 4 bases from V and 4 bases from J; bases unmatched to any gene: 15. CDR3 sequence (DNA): TGTGCCAGCAGCCCGCTTAGAGGCAGGGGGCCTACTTACGAGCAGTACTTC. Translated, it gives CASSPLRGRGPTYEQYF.

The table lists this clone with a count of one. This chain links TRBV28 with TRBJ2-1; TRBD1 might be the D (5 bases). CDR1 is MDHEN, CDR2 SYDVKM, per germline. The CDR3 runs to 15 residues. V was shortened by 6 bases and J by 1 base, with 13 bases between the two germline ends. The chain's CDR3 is CASRTLQVSYNEQFF. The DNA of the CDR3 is TGTGCCAGCAGGACCCTACAGGTTTCCTACAATGAGCAGTTCTTC.

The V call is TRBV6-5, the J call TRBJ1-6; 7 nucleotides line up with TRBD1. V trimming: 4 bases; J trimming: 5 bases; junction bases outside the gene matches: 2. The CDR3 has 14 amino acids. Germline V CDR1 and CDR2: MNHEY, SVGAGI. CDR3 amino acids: CASSWDRNNSPLHF. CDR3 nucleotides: TGTGCCAGCAGTTGGGACAGAAATAATTCACCCCTCCACTTT.

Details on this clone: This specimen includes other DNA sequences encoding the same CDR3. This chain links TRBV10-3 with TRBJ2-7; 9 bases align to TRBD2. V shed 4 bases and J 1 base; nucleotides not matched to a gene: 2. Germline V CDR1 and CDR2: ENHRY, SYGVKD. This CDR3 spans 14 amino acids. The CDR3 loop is CAISGTSGSYEQYF. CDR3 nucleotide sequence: TGTGCCATCAGTGGTACTAGCGGGTCCTACGAGCAGTACTTC.

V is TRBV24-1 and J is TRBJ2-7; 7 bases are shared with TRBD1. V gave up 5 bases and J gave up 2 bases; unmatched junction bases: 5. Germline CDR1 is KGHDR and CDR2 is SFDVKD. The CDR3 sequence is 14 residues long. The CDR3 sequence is CATSGDSDPYEQYF. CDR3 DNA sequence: TGTGCCACCAGTGGGGACAGCGATCCCTACGAGCAGTACTTC.

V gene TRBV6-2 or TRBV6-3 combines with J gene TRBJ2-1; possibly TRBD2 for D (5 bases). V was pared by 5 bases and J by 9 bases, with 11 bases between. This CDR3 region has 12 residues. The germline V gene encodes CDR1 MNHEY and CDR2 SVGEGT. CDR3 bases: TGTGCCAGCAGTCCCCCACTAGGTGAGCAGTTCTTC. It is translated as CASSPPLGEQFF.

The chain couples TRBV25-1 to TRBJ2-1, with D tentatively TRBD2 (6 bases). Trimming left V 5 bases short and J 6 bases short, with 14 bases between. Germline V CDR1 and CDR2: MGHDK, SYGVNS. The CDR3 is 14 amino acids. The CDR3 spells CASSLAGQVNEQFF. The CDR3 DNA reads TGTGCCAGCAGTCTGGCGGGGCAAGTCAATGAGCAGTTCTTC.

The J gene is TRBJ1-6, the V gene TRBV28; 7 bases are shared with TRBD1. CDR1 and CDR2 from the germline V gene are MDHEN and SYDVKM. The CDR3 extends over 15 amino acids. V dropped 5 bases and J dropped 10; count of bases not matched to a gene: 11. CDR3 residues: CASSPSHGTESPLHF. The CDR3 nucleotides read TGTGCCAGCAGTCCAAGCCACGGGACAGAATCACCCCTCCACTTT.

CDR3 nucleotide sequence: TGTGCCAGTAGACCCCAGGACTGGCTGAGGGGCTACACCTTC. This encodes CASRPQDWLRGYTF. The rearrangement uses TRBV19 and TRBJ1-2; D gene ambiguous. The germline CDR1 and CDR2 sequences are LNHDA and SQIVND (reference sequence). V shed 6 bases and J shed 8 bases, with 19 bases lying between them. The CDR3 sequence is 14 residues long. Using reference TRBV19 and TRBJ1-2 for the parts outside the CDR3, the full variable domain is DGGITQSPKYLFRKEGQNVTLSCEQNLNHDAMYWYRQDPGQGLRLIYYSQIVNDFQKGDIAEGYSVSREKKESFPLTVTSAQKNPTAFYLCASRPQDWLRGYTFGSGTRLTVV.

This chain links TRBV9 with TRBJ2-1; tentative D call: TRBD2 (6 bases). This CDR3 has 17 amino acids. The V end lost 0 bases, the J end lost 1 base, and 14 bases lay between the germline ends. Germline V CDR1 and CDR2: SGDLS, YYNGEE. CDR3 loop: CASSVGLGGDSYNEQFF. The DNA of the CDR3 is TGTGCCAGCAGCGTAGGGCTGGGGGGAGATTCCTACAATGAGCAGTTCTTC.

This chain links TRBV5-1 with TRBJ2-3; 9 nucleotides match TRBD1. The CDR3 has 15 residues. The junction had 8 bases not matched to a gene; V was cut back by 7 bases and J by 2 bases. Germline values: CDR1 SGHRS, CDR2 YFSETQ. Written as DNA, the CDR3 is TGCGCCAGCGGAAACCGGGACAGGGTCACAGATACGCAGTATTTT. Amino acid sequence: CASGNRDRVTDTQYF.